These 15 T cell receptor beta chains were all obtained from the same sample, sequenced in a study of T cell responses to AZD1222 COVID-19 vaccine. Repertoires were generated with immunoSEQ multiplex PCR, while TCRdb's copy carries only in-frame clones and drops some. The sample has fewer than 150,000 clones, 93% seen once. Sequenced here: peripheral blood, sampled on day 0 of AZD1222 vaccination. These TCRs come from an adult in good health.

CDR3 protein: CASTKGADTEAFF. The CDR3 DNA is TGTGCCAGCACCAAGGGGGCGGACACTGAAGCTTTCTTT. The V gene is TRBV6-4, the J gene TRBJ1-1; 7 bases map to TRBD1. From germline, CDR1 is MRHNA and CDR2 SNTAGT. The V gene end was trimmed by 7 bases and the J gene end by 3 bases; junction bases not matched to a gene: 5. There are 13 residues in the CDR3.

The chain employs TRBV18 and TRBJ1-3; 10 bases match TRBD1. Germline-derived CDR1 and CDR2 are KGHSH and LQKENI. Trimming at V came to 6 bases and at J to 2 bases, leaving 4 bases not matched to a gene. CDR3 length: 15 amino acids. The CDR3 protein is CASSGGQGPGNTIYF. The CDR3 DNA follows: TGTGCCAGCTCCGGGGGACAGGGGCCTGGAAACACCATATATTTT.

This clone has just one count. The chain has TRBV7-2 and TRBJ1-3; unclear D gene. Per germline, CDR1 SGHTA and CDR2 FQGNSA. The CDR3 loop spans 16 amino acids. Deletions cut 1 base from V and 0 bases from J, with 10 bases between. The CDR3 sequence is CASSLGSTDSGNTIYF. DNA of the CDR3: TGTGCCAGCAGCTTAGGGAGTACAGACTCTGGAAACACCATATATTTT.

The genes are TRBV7-6 and TRBJ2-2; unclear D gene. Germline assignment: CDR1 SGHVS and CDR2 FNYEAQ. The CDR3 runs to 17 residues. V lost 3 bases, J lost 6 bases, and 20 bases lay in between. For the CDR3, the DNA is TGTGCCAGCAGCTTTAATTCGGGTCGTTGGGTCCCCGGGGAGCTGTTTTTT. Its protein product is CASSFNSGRWVPGELFF.

This clone was recorded once. The genes are TRBV10-3 and TRBJ1-3; 10 nucleotides align to TRBD1. Germline trimming cut 5 bases from V and 2 bases from J; bases unmatched to any gene: 3. The CDR3 is 15 residues long. Germline V gives CDR1 ENHRY, CDR2 SYGVKD. CDR3 sequence reads: CAISPGTGAGNTIYF. The CDR3 nucleotides read TGTGCCATCAGTCCCGGGACAGGGGCTGGAAACACCATATATTTT.

This clone was counted once. The J gene is TRBJ1-1, the V gene TRBV19; D unclear. The V gene's germline CDR1 is LNHDA and CDR2 SQIVND (reference sequence). This CDR3 spans 13 amino acids. V was clipped by 3 bases and J by 4 bases, with 9 bases between them. The CDR3 DNA reads as TGTGCCAGTAGTATTGTTGCAGGCACTGAAGCTTTCTTT. As protein: CASSIVAGTEAFF. The complete variable domain, with remaining parts taken from reference TRBV19 and TRBJ1-1, reads DGGITQSPKYLFRKEGQNVTLSCEQNLNHDAMYWYRQDPGQGLRLIYYSQIVNDFQKGDIAEGYSVSREKKESFPLTVTSAQKNPTAFYLCASSIVAGTEAFFGQGTRLTVV.

The J gene is TRBJ2-4, the V gene TRBV6-5; D is uncertain. The ends were cut back, 6 bases at V and 6 bases at J, with 9 bases in the middle. Germline V gives CDR1 MNHEY, CDR2 SVGAGI. The CDR3 is 12 residues long. The CDR3: CASRSLGNIQYF. The CDR3 region has the DNA TGTGCCAGCAGGTCTTTGGGAAACATTCAGTACTTC.

V usage is TRBV5-4 and J usage is TRBJ2-5; D might be TRBD1 (6 bases). Germline V gives CDR1 SGHNT, CDR2 YYREEE (reference sequence). Between the trimmed V and J ends, which lost 1 base and 5 bases, there was a span of 15 bases. CDR3 length equals 15 residues. The CDR3 loop is CASSLPGQTLETQYF. The CDR3 DNA sequence: TGTGCCAGCAGCTTGCCTGGACAGACCCTGGAGACCCAGTACTTC.

Here the CDR3 reads CASNPGQGAGQPQHF. DNA for the CDR3: TGTGCCAGTAATCCGGGACAGGGGGCTGGTCAGCCCCAGCATTTT. The V call is TRBV19, the J call TRBJ1-5; 12 positions match TRBD1. The germline V gene has CDR1 LNHDA and CDR2 SQIVND (reference sequence). Trimming cost V 7 bases and J 6 bases; bases outside gene matches: 7. This CDR3 contains 15 residues.

The chain carries TRBV10-3 and TRBJ2-7; D unresolved. The length of the CDR3 is 13 residues. Germline CDR1 and CDR2: ENHRY and SYGVKD. V was trimmed by 10 bases and J by 4 bases, leaving 17 bases between them. The CDR3 region is CATQKGVLYEQYF. In DNA, the CDR3 is TGTGCCACCCAGAAGGGTGTGTTGTACGAGCAGTACTTC.

The J gene is TRBJ1-1, the V gene TRBV2, with unresolved D. Germline V lookup: CDR1 SNHLY, CDR2 FYNNEI. V lost 3 bases and J 5 bases, leaving 13 bases between the germline ends. The CDR3 is made up of 14 amino acids. CDR3 nucleotides: TGTGCCAGCAGTGATGGCTTTGGGAAGACTGAAGCTTTCTTT. Its translation is CASSDGFGKTEAFF.

This clone was detected only once. The V and J genes are TRBV7-2 and TRBJ1-6; D perhaps matches TRBD1 (6 bases). Trimming shortened V by 5 bases and J by 7 bases, and 15 bases separated the two germline ends. This CDR3 is built from 15 residues. Per the germline V gene, CDR1 is SGHTA and CDR2 is FQGNSA. The CDR3 here is CASSLNRVGNSPLHF. The CDR3 DNA is TGTGCCAGCAGCCTGAACAGGGTAGGCAATTCACCCCTCCACTTT.

The genes are TRBV24-1 and TRBJ2-2, with D unclear. Between the trimmed V and J ends, which lost 9 bases and 3 bases, there was a span of 7 bases. Germline CDR1 and CDR2: KGHDR and SFDVKD. CDR3 length: 12 residues. CDR3 protein: CATEGYTGELFF. In DNA, the CDR3 is TGTGCCACCGAAGGATACACCGGGGAGCTGTTTTTT.

The chain has TRBV19 and TRBJ2-3, with D perhaps matching TRBD1 (6 bases). Germline CDR1 and CDR2: LNHDA and SQIVND (reference sequence). The CDR3 runs 13 residues. V shed 10 bases and J shed 3 bases, with 14 bases lying between them. CDR3 DNA sequence: TGTGCCACCTCACTACAGGGAACAGATACGCAGTATTTT. Protein: CATSLQGTDTQYF. Using reference TRBV19 and TRBJ2-3 for the parts outside the CDR3, the full variable domain is DGGITQSPKYLFRKEGQNVTLSCEQNLNHDAMYWYRQDPGQGLRLIYYSQIVNDFQKGDIAEGYSVSREKKESFPLTVTSAQKNPTAFYLCATSLQGTDTQYFGPGTRLTVL.

This sequence joins TRBV30 and TRBJ2-7; TRBD2 agrees at 9 bases. Trimming took 3 bases from V and 6 from J; bases not matched to a gene: 6. CDR3 length: 13 amino acids. Per germline, CDR1 GTSNPN and CDR2 SVGIG (reference sequence). CDR3 nucleotide sequence: TGTGCCTGGAGCCCCGGACTAGCGAGCGAGCAGTACTTC. This sequence encodes CAWSPGLASEQYF.